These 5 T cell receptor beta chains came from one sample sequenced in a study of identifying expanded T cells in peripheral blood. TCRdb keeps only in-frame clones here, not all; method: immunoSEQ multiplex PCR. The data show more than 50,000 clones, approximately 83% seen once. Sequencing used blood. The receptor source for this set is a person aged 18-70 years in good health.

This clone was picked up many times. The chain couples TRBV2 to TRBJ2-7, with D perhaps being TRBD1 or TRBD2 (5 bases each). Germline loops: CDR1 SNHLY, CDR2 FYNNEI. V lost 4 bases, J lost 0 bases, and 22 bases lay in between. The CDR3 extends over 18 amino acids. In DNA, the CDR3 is TGTGCCAGCAGTGCAGACCCCATAAGAGGGGTCCCCTCCTACGAGCAGTACGTC. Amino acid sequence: CASSADPIRGVPSYEQYV.

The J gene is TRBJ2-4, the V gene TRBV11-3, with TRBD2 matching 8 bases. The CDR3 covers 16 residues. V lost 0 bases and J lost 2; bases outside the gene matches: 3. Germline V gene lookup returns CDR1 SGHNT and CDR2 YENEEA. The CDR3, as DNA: TGTGCCAGCAGCTTAGATAGCGGGATTACCAAAAACATTCAGTACTTC. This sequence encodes CASSLDSGITKNIQYF.

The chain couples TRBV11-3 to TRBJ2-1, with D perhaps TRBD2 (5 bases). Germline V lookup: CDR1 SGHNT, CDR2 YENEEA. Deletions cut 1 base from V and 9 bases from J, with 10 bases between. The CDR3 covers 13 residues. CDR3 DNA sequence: TGTGCCAGCAGCTTAGCCGGACTGTCTGAGCAGTTCTTC. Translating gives CASSLAGLSEQFF. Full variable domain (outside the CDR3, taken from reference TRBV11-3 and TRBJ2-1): EAGVVQSPRYKIIEKKQPVAFWCNPISGHNTLYWYLQNLGQGPELLIRYENEEAVDDSQLPKDRFSAERLKGVDSTLKIQPAELGDSAVYLCASSLAGLSEQFFGPGTRLTVL.

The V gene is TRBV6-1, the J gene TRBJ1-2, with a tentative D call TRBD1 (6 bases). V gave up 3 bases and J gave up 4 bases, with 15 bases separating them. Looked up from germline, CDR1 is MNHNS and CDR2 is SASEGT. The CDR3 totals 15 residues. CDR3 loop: CASSDRTRGSYGYTF. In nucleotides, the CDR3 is TGTGCCAGCAGTGACCGAACCAGGGGCAGCTATGGCTACACCTTC.

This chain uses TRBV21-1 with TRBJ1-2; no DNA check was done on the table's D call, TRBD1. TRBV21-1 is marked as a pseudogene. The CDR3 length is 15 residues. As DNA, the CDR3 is TGTGCCAGCAGCCTACCCGGGACAGGGTCTGATGGCTACACCTTC. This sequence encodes CASSLPGTGSDGYTF.